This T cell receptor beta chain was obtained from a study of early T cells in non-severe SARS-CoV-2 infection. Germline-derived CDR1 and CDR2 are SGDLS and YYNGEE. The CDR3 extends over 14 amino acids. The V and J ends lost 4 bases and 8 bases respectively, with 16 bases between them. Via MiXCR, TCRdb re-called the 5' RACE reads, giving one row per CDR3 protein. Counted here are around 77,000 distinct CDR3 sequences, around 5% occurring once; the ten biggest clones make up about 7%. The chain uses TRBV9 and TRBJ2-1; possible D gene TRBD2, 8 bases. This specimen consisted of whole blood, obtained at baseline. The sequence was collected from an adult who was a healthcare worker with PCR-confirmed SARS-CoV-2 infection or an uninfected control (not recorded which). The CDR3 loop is CASSTSGRGDEQFF. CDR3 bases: TGTGCCAGCAGCACTAGCGGCAGGGGGGATGAGCAGTTCTTC. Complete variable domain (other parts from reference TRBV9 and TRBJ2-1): DSGVTQTPKHLITATGQRVTLRCSPRSGDLSVYWYQQSLDQGLQFLIQYYNGEERAKGNILERFSAQQFPDLHSELNLSSLELGDSALYFCASSTSGRGDEQFFGPGTRLTVL.